This TCR beta chain was found in a study of response to subunit inactivated influenza vaccine. This clonotype was detected ten times or more. No antigen is known for it. MiXCR was run by TCRdb on the RT-PCR reads, yielding one entry per CDR3 protein. The sample lists about 480,000 distinct CDR3 sequences; approximately 9.9% were seen once. Broader study findings: Each seasonal influenza vaccination, the authors suggested, recruits few new T cells.

This clonotype was obtained from a man aged 50 to 59 who received an inactivated influenza vaccine. The sequences come from PBMCs from blood, collected around seven weeks after vaccination.

CDR3 in DNA: TGTGCCAGCAGCGCCGTTACAGGGAACACTGAAGCTTTCTTT. This sequence encodes CASSAVTGNTEAFF. This chain links TRBV9 with TRBJ1-1; TRBD1 might be the D (5 bases). The length of the CDR3 is 14 residues. V lost 3 bases, J lost 1 base, and 10 bases lay in between. Germline loops: CDR1 SGDLS, CDR2 YYNGEE.